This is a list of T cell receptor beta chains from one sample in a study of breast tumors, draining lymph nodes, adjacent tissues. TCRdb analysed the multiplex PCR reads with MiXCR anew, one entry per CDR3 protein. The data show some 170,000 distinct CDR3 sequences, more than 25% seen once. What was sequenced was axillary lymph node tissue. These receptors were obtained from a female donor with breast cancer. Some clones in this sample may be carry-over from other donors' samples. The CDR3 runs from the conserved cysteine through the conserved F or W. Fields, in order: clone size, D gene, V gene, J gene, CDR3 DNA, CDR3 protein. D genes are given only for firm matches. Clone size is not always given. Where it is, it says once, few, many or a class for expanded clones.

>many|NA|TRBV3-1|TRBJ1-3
TGTGCCAGCAGCCAAGTCCGAAGTGATGGAAACACCATATATTTT
CASSQVRSDGNTIYF
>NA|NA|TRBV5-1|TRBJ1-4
TGCGCCAGCAGCCTCAGTAGAGTAGGGGAAAAACTGTTTTTT
CASSLSRVGEKLFF
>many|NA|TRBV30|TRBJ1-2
TGTGCCTGGAGTGGGGAGTCAGGGGCAAACACCTTC
CAWSGESGANTF
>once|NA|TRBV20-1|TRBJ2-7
TGCAGCCAAGGAGAGAGGAAGCAGAACGAGCAGTACTTC
CSQGERKQNEQYF
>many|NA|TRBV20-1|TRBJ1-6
TGCAGTGCGAGGTGGGGGGGGCCTTCACCCCTCCACTTT
CSARWGGPSPLHF
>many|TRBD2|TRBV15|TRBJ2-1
TGTGCCACCAGCAGTACACTAGCGGGAGGTTCCAATGAGCAGTTCTTC
CATSSTLAGGSNEQFF
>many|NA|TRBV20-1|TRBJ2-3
TGCAGTGCTCGGACGAGCACAGATACGCAGTATTTT
CSARTSTDTQYF
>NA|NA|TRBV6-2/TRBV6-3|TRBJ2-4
TGTGCCAGCAGTTACGCCGACAGGAAACTAGCCAAAAACATTCAGTACTTC
CASSYADRKLAKNIQYF
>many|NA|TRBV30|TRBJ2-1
TGTGCCTGGAGTCCACGATTGGATGAGCAGTTCTTC
CAWSPRLDEQFF
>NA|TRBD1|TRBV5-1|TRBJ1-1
TGCGCCAGCAGCTTTCTTCCCTACCCGCAACGGGACAGGAGTAAAGGGGACACTGAAGCTTTCTTT
CASSFLPYPQRDRSKGDTEAFF
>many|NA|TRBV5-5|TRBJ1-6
TGTGCCAGCAGATCTGCCCCGGGTCGGGACGGATCACCCCTCCACTTT
CASRSAPGRDGSPLHF
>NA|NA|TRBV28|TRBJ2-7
TGTGCCAGCAGACTGGGCATCTCCTACGAGCAGTACTTC
CASRLGISYEQYF
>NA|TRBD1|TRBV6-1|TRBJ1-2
TGTGCCAGCAGTCCCACAGGGGTTGCTGGAAACACCTTC
CASSPTGVAGNTF
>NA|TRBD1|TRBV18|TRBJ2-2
TGTGCCAGCTTACCGGGACAGGGGCCTTCGAACACCGGGGAGCTGTTTTTT
CASLPGQGPSNTGELFF
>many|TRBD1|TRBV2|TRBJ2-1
TGTGCCAGCAGTTGGGGGACAGGGGCCTACAATGAGCAGTTCTTC
CASSWGTGAYNEQFF
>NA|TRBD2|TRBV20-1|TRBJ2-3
TGCAGTGCAATTAGTAGCGGGAAAGGGTACGGCACAGATACGCAGTATTTT
CSAISSGKGYGTDTQYF
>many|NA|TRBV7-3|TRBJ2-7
TGTGCCAGCAGCTTAAGTGGGGGGACAGTCTACGAGCAGTACTTC
CASSLSGGTVYEQYF
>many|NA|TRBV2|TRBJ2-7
TGTGCCAGCGGGGGAGAAAGGTACGAGCAGTACTTC
CASGGERYEQYF
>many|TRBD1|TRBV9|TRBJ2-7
TGTGCCAGCAGCGAGGGACAGGGAGGGTCGGGGCAGTACTTC
CASSEGQGGSGQYF